This T cell receptor beta chain was observed in a study of blood T cells in healthy people across ages. At least ten counts were recorded for this clonotype. Its target is unknown. The CDR3 length is 15 residues. V lost 2 bases to trimming and J lost 3 bases, with 14 bases between them. The germline V gene encodes CDR1 SGHTA and CDR2 FQGNSA. Study outcomes and limitations: Greater diversity and more naive CD4+ cells were seen in long-lived donors than in aged donors. Researchers judged that diversity estimates from one million T cells fell short of true values. Age advanced and TCR beta diversity per million T cells fell, roughly linearly.

With a J-beta primer mix and a sample-barcoded 5' primer, a second PCR ran about 7 to 12 cycles. TCRdb re-called the 5' RACE reads with MiXCR, one entry per CDR3 protein. This sample has about 1.5 million distinct CDR3 sequences; 35% to 45% occur once, and the top ten carry roughly 3.7%. Isolation yielded PBMCs, at least 7 million per sample, in every case. The sample taken for sequencing was blood. This chain joins TRBV7-2 and TRBJ2-7; D is ambiguous. This receptor was obtained from a woman aged 18-29 years in good health. CDR3 DNA: TGTGCCAGCAGCTTACGTCGTACGGAGAACTACGAGCAGTACTTC. Translation: CASSLRRTENYEQYF.